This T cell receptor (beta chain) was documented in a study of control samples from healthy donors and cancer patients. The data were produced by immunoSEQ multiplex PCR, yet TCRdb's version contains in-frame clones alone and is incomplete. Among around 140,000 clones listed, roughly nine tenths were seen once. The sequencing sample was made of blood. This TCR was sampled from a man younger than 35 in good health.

In DNA form, the CDR3 reads TGTGCCAGCAGTTTATCGGTGTCCTCCTGGGGCTACACCTTC. Protein: CASSLSVSSWGYTF. The J gene is TRBJ1-2, the V gene TRBV28, with D unresolved. Germline CDR1 reads MDHEN; CDR2 reads SYDVKM. V lost 1 base and J 8 bases, leaving 14 bases between the germline ends. This CDR3 has 14 amino acids.